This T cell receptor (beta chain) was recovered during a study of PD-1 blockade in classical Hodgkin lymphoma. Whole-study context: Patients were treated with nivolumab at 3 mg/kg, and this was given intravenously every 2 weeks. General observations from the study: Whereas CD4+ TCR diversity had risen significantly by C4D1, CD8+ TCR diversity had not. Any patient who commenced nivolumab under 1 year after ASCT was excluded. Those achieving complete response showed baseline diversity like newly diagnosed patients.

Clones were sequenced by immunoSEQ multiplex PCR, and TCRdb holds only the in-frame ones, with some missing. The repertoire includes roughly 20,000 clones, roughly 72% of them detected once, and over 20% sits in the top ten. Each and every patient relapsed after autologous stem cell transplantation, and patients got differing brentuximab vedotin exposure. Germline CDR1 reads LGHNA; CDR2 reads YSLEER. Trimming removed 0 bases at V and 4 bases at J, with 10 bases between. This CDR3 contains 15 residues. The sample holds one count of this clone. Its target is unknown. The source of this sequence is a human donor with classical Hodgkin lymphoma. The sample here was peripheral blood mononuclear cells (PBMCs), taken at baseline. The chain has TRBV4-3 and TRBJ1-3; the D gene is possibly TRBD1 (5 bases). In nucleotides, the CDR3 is TGCGCCAGCAGCCAAGAGGGGGGTTCAGGAAACACCATATATTTT. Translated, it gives CASSQEGGSGNTIYF.